A selection of T cell receptor beta chains follows, all from one sample in a study of CD8 T cells in ankylosing spondylitis. TCRdb re-derived calls from the 5' RACE reads in MiXCR, one entry per CDR3 protein. The sample has roughly 280,000 distinct CDR3 sequences, over 15% seen once; the top ten hold about 8%. Sample: blood, either unsorted or a sorted T cell fraction (not recorded which). These receptors were taken from a male donor with ankylosing spondylitis or in good health (not recorded which). Each CDR3 is given with its conserved first and last residue. The D gene is left open where the match is weak. Clone size is given for some rows only: seen once, a few or many times, or a class if the clone is expanded.

-,TRBV10-3,-,TRBJ1-2,CAISESGETYGYTF,TGTGCCATCAGTGAGTCAGGGGAAACCTATGGCTACACCTTC
many,TRBV12-3/TRBV12-4,-,TRBJ1-5,CASTLKGQPQHF,TGTGCCAGCACCCTCAAAGGGCAGCCCCAGCATTTT
-,TRBV6-5,-,TRBJ1-6,CASSYFPGGQSSYNSPLHF,TGTGCCAGCAGTTACTTTCCGGGGGGGCAGAGCTCCTATAATTCACCCCTCCACTTT
-,TRBV12-3/TRBV12-4,-,TRBJ2-2,CATAPGATGELFF,TGTGCCACCGCCCCTGGGGCCACCGGGGAGCTGTTTTTT
few,TRBV3-1,TRBD2,TRBJ2-3,CASSQASGGSTDTQYF,TGTGCCAGCAGCCAGGCTAGCGGGGGTAGCACAGATACGCAGTATTTT
-,TRBV28,-,TRBJ1-2,CASSYTYDYGYTF,TGTGCCAGCAGTTACACTTACGACTATGGCTACACCTTC
few,TRBV7-3,TRBD2,TRBJ2-2,CASSLNGGANTGELFF,TGTGCCAGCAGCTTAAACGGGGGGGCTAACACCGGGGAGCTGTTTTTT
few,TRBV12-3/TRBV12-4,-,TRBJ1-1,CASSLTGGVTEAFF,TGTGCCAGCAGTTTAACCGGGGGCGTCACTGAAGCTTTCTTT
-,TRBV6-1,-,TRBJ2-3,CASSDYSTDTQYF,TGTGCCAGCAGTGATTATAGCACAGATACGCAGTATTTT
-,TRBV20-1,TRBD1,TRBJ2-6,CTPRQGAPSGANVLTF,TGCACTCCCCGACAGGGGGCTCCCTCTGGGGCCAACGTCCTGACTTTC
few,TRBV27,TRBD1,TRBJ1-4,CASSLTPDRGQGKIREKLFF,TGTGCCAGCAGTTTAACCCCCGACAGGGGGCAGGGGAAGATACGCGAAAAACTGTTTTTT
-,TRBV30,-,TRBJ1-5,CAWSVMNSNQPQHF,TGTGCCTGGAGTGTTATGAATAGCAATCAGCCCCAGCATTTT
few,TRBV6-1,-,TRBJ2-3,CASSDLQGPTDTQYF,TGTGCCAGCAGCGATCTACAGGGTCCCACAGATACGCAGTATTTT
few,TRBV6-4,-,TRBJ2-1,CASSEASREKQFF,TGTGCCAGCAGTGAGGCTAGCCGCGAGAAGCAGTTCTTC
few,TRBV6-1,-,TRBJ2-2,CASSEAGGKFAGELFF,TGTGCCAGCAGTGAAGCCGGAGGGAAATTCGCCGGGGAGCTGTTTTTT
-,TRBV5-8,-,TRBJ2-2,CASSLGTGVTTGELFF,TGTGCCAGCAGCTTGGGTACAGGTGTCACCACGGGGGAGCTGTTTTTT
-,TRBV27,-,TRBJ1-2,CASGERGRPNYGYTF,TGTGCCAGCGGAGAGCGTGGCAGGCCTAACTATGGCTACACCTTC
many,TRBV20-1,-,TRBJ2-3,CSAAFSWGTDTQYF,TGCAGTGCAGCGTTCTCCTGGGGCACAGATACGCAGTATTTT
-,TRBV5-1,-,TRBJ2-1,CASSLARGYEQFF,TGCGCCAGCAGCTTGGCCAGGGGTTATGAGCAGTTCTTC
few,TRBV6-4,TRBD1,TRBJ2-6,CASADRGPGANVLTF,TGTGCCAGCGCTGACAGGGGGCCGGGGGCCAACGTCCTGACTTTC
many,TRBV5-1,-,TRBJ2-1,CASSPAGLDNEQFF,TGCGCCAGCAGCCCCGCGGGGCTCGACAATGAGCAGTTCTTC
few,TRBV5-1,-,TRBJ2-5,CASSSTPGMQETQYF,TGCGCCAGCAGCTCGACTCCGGGGATGCAAGAGACCCAGTACTTC
many,TRBV20-1,TRBD1,TRBJ2-2,CSASRTGYNTGELFF,TGCAGTGCTTCCCGGACAGGCTACAACACCGGGGAGCTGTTTTTT
few,TRBV3-1,-,TRBJ1-2,CASSQRGYGYTF,TGTGCCAGCAGCCAAAGGGGTTATGGCTACACCTTC
many,TRBV5-1,TRBD2,TRBJ2-3,CASSLVMASGSWADTQYF,TGCGCCAGCAGCTTGGTTATGGCTAGCGGGAGCTGGGCAGATACGCAGTATTTT
-,TRBV29-1,-,TRBJ2-1,CSARTASSYNEQFF,TGCAGCGCACGGACGGCGAGCTCCTACAATGAGCAGTTCTTC
-,TRBV28,-,TRBJ1-5,CASSFYPDGSDQPQHF,TGTGCCAGCAGTTTTTATCCCGACGGGAGCGATCAGCCCCAGCATTTT
-,TRBV18,TRBD1,TRBJ2-3,CASSPQGAGNTDTQYF,TGTGCCAGCTCTCCACAGGGGGCTGGTAACACAGATACGCAGTATTTT
-,TRBV27,TRBD2,TRBJ2-1,CASSSQREAYNEQFF,TGTGCCAGCAGTTCTCAGCGGGAGGCCTACAATGAGCAGTTCTTC
-,TRBV5-6,TRBD1,TRBJ2-1,CASSQWTGALVNEQFF,TGTGCCAGCAGCCAATGGACAGGAGCCTTGGTCAATGAGCAGTTCTTC
few,TRBV20-1,-,TRBJ2-5,CSGVRQGRETQYF,TGCAGTGGTGTGAGGCAAGGTCGGGAGACCCAGTACTTC
few,TRBV6-1,TRBD2,TRBJ2-1,CASSKDRTSGRNEQFF,TGTGCCAGCAGCAAGGACCGGACTAGCGGGAGAAATGAGCAGTTCTTC
few,TRBV11-2,-,TRBJ2-1,CASSAAGRLRYNEQFF,TGTGCCAGCAGCGCGGCAGGGAGGCTACGGTACAATGAGCAGTTCTTC
-,TRBV20-1,TRBD2,TRBJ2-1,CSAKRLGLAGGYEQFF,TGCAGTGCTAAAAGACTGGGGCTAGCGGGGGGCTATGAGCAGTTCTTC
few,TRBV19,TRBD1,TRBJ2-2,CASSIIQGANTGELFF,TGTGCCAGTAGTATCATACAGGGGGCTAACACCGGGGAGCTGTTTTTT
-,TRBV3-1,TRBD1,TRBJ2-2,CASSQRTGGNTGELFF,TGTGCCAGCAGCCAACGGACAGGGGGCAACACCGGGGAGCTGTTTTTT
few,TRBV5-1,-,TRBJ1-1,CASSLGAVDPQAFF,TGCGCCAGCAGCTTGGGGGCGGTGGACCCCCAAGCTTTCTTT
many,TRBV29-1,-,TRBJ1-2,CSVGGIDRFYGYTF,TGCAGCGTTGGAGGGATTGACCGCTTCTATGGCTACACCTTC
-,TRBV12-3/TRBV12-4,-,TRBJ1-6,CASSDRSYNSPLHF,TGTGCCAGCAGCGACAGATCCTATAATTCACCCCTCCACTTT
-,TRBV7-6,-,TRBJ1-2,CASSSGFGGSDGYTF,TGTGCCAGCAGCTCAGGTTTCGGAGGTTCGGATGGCTACACCTTC
-,TRBV5-5,-,TRBJ2-5,CASSFTPTETQYF,TGTGCCAGCAGCTTTACACCGACGGAGACCCAGTACTTC